The 24 T cell receptor beta chains reported below all come from one sample, sequenced in a study of beta chain features in type 1 diabetes (dated by TCRdb to 2016 to 2019). Libraries came from the immunoSEQ multiplex PCR assay. The entire amount of isolated RNA was reverse transcribed using the High Capacity cDNA Reverse Transcription Kit, so the sequenced TCRB transcripts were expressed ones. In its TCRdb copy, this immuneACCESS table keeps in-frame sequences only and misses some clones. Where compared with another copy, unresolved V genes explain less than half of these, and the others have no known cause. The sample data list 500,000 to 800,000 clones, and 9.5% to 15% of these were observed just once. The top ten clonotypes cover around 0.12% of the sample. These receptors' targets are unknown. Summary of the overall study and its limitations: In all four CD4+ subsets, TCRB CDR3 length was moderately but significantly shorter in type 1 diabetes patients.

The sample taken for sequencing was naive CD4+ T cells from blood. The cell subset or site tag for this specimen amounts to: true naive CD4+ T cells. The receptors here all came from a man younger than 45 with type 1 diabetes.

This chain uses TRBV6-5 with TRBJ2-5; D ambiguous. With 2 bases removed from V and 0 bases from J, the gap between germline ends came to 4 bases. Germline V gene sequence: CDR1 MNHEY, CDR2 SVGAGI. This CDR3 has 13 amino acids. The CDR3 coding sequence is TGTGCCAGCAGTTACGGGTACCAAGAGACCCAGTACTTC. This sequence encodes CASSYGYQETQYF.

The rearrangement joins TRBV6-5 to TRBJ1-2; unclear D gene. V was shortened by 7 bases and J by 4 bases, with 19 bases between the two germline ends. The germline CDR1 and CDR2 sequences are MNHEY and SVGAGI. CDR3 length: 15 amino acids. DNA for the CDR3: TGTGCCAGCACTGTGGGCAGTTCTCCAACCTATGGCTACACCTTC. Translation: CASTVGSSPTYGYTF.

The table lists this clone with a few counts. The chain joins TRBV7-2 to TRBJ2-5; 8 nucleotides agree with TRBD1. The CDR3 extends over 15 amino acids. Germline values: CDR1 SGHTA, CDR2 FQGNSA. V dropped 2 bases and J dropped 5; count of bases not matched to a gene: 7. The CDR3 loop is CASSLIAGGKETQYF. The CDR3 DNA is TGTGCCAGCAGCTTAATTGCAGGGGGCAAGGAGACCCAGTACTTC.

The V and J genes are TRBV10-3 and TRBJ2-5, with TRBD1 matching 9 bases. Judging by the DNA end, TRBJ2-7 fits better; the J call may be wrong. The CDR3 runs to 13 residues. CDR1 and CDR2 from the germline V gene are ENHRY and SYGVKD. The CDR3 sequence is CAIGGTGPYEQYF. The CDR3, as DNA: TGTGCCATCGGGGGGACAGGGCCCTACGAGCAGTACTTC.

J is TRBJ1-2 and V is TRBV7-2, with D perhaps matching TRBD1 (6 bases). Germline CDR1 and CDR2: SGHTA and FQGNSA. CDR3 length equals 14 residues. V lost 3 bases and J lost 1, with 9 bases in between. CDR3 amino acids: CASSFNRDNYGYTF. CDR3 DNA sequence: TGTGCCAGCAGCTTCAACAGGGATAACTATGGCTACACCTTC.

This clone was observed a few times. This sequence joins TRBV19 and TRBJ2-1; the D gene is possibly TRBD1 (6 bases). Germline loops: CDR1 LNHDA, CDR2 SQIVND (reference sequence). V was clipped by 4 bases and J by 8 bases, with 15 bases between them. CDR3 length: 14 residues. The CDR3 coding sequence is TGTGCCAGTAGTACTCGTCCGCAGGGGTATGAGCAGTTCTTC. This encodes CASSTRPQGYEQFF.

This chain uses TRBV4-3 with TRBJ1-5; D is perhaps TRBD1 (5 bases). CDR1 is LGHNA and CDR2 is YSLEER in the germline V gene. Trimming removed 1 base at V and 3 bases at J, with 10 bases between. The CDR3 spans 15 residues. CDR3 sequence: CASSQVGGINQPQHF. The DNA for the CDR3 is TGCGCCAGCAGCCAAGTTGGGGGTATCAATCAGCCCCAGCATTTT.

In its sample, this clone was seen a few times. This rearrangement joins TRBV7-2 to TRBJ2-3; D unresolved. Deletions cut 6 bases from V and 4 bases from J, with 8 bases between. From germline, CDR1 is SGHTA and CDR2 FQGNSA. The CDR3 contains 12 residues. The CDR3 spells CASRIPSDTQYF. CDR3 bases: TGTGCCAGCAGGATCCCTTCAGATACGCAGTATTTT. The entire variable domain, with the rest obtained from reference TRBV7-2 and TRBJ2-3, is as follows: GAGVSQSPSNKVTEKGKDVELRCDPISGHTALYWYRQSLGQGLEFLIYFQGNSAPDKSGLPSDRFSAERTGGSVSTLTIQRTQQEDSAVYLCASRIPSDTQYFGPGTRLTVL.

The V and J genes are TRBV4-2 and TRBJ2-2; perhaps TRBD2 as D (5 bases). Germline CDR1 LGHNA, CDR2 YNFKEQ. The CDR3 loop spans 15 amino acids. The germline V and J ends were trimmed by 7 bases and 2 bases, with 14 bases remaining between them. The CDR3 nucleotides are TGTGCCAGCACCTCTCCGGGGAGCAACACCGGGGAGCTGTTTTTT. Its translation: CASTSPGSNTGELFF.

The chain joins TRBV19 to TRBJ2-5; 9 positions agree with TRBD2. The germline gives CDR1 LNHDA, CDR2 SQIVND (reference sequence). There are 16 residues in the CDR3. Trimming took 1 base from V and 2 from J; bases not matched to a gene: 5. CDR3 loop: CASSIVPTSGQETQYF. CDR3 nucleotides: TGTGCCAGTAGTATAGTTCCGACTAGCGGACAAGAGACCCAGTACTTC.

This clone was seen only a few times. The chain recombines TRBV25-1 with TRBJ1-4, with a weak D call TRBD1 (6 bases). Per the germline V gene, CDR1 is MGHDK and CDR2 is SYGVNS. The ends were cut back, 3 bases at V and 6 bases at J, with 23 bases in the middle. The CDR3 runs 18 residues. The CDR3 reads CASSDGTGKGWADEKLFF. The CDR3 DNA follows: TGTGCCAGCAGTGACGGTACAGGGAAAGGCTGGGCGGATGAAAAACTGTTTTTT.

This chain connects TRBV4-1 to TRBJ2-5; D gene ambiguous. Germline CDR1 MGHRA, CDR2 YSYEKL. The CDR3 sequence is 14 residues long. Trimming left V 0 bases short and J 4 bases short, with 9 bases between. CDR3 sequence (DNA): TGCGCCAGCAGCCAAGATATAGTCCCAGAGACCCAGTACTTC. Translation: CASSQDIVPETQYF.

The chain employs TRBV28 and TRBJ2-1; TRBD1 matches at 7 bases. CDR1 is MDHEN and CDR2 is SYDVKM in the germline V gene. The CDR3 spans 15 residues. V was clipped by 6 bases and J by 3 bases; unmatched bases: 8. CDR3 coding DNA: TGTGCCAGCAGGGGGGACAGCACGCACTACAATGAGCAGTTCTTC. This translates into CASRGDSTHYNEQFF.

This clone has just a few counts. The rearrangement joins TRBV4-3 to TRBJ2-1; 9 bases match TRBD2. Looked up from germline, CDR1 is LGHNA and CDR2 is YSLEER. The CDR3 totals 17 residues. Trimming cost V 4 bases and J 10 bases; bases outside gene matches: 17. CDR3 residues: CASSRPGLSGGLREQFF. The CDR3 region has the DNA TGCGCCAGCAGCCGCCCTGGCCTCAGCGGGGGGCTTCGGGAGCAGTTCTTC.

This clone was seen a handful of times. V usage is TRBV28 and J usage is TRBJ1-5; 7 positions agree with TRBD1. The CDR3 runs 14 residues. V shed 6 bases and J 6 bases; nucleotides not matched to a gene: 8. Germline lookup yields CDR1 MDHEN and CDR2 SYDVKM. CDR3 residues: CASRTGTVSQPQHF. The CDR3 DNA reads TGTGCCAGCAGAACCGGGACAGTAAGTCAGCCCCAGCATTTT.

V gene TRBV5-1 combines with J gene TRBJ2-3, with 10 bases that match TRBD1. Per germline, CDR1 SGHRS and CDR2 YFSETQ. After removal of 5 bases from V and 1 base from J, the junction contained 4 bases not matched to a gene. CDR3 length: 15 residues. This chain's CDR3 is CASRSGTGGTDTQYF. The CDR3 nucleotides are TGCGCCAGCAGGTCCGGGACAGGGGGCACAGATACGCAGTATTTT.

Only a few counts were recorded for this clone. The chain carries TRBV29-1 and TRBJ1-5; TRBD1 might be the D (5 bases). The CDR3 length is 13 residues. Between the trimmed V and J ends, which lost 4 bases and 1 base, there was a span of 8 bases. Germline-derived CDR1 and CDR2 are SQVTM and ANQGSEA. CDR3 DNA: TGCAGCGTTGGGGAGGGGAGCAATCAGCCCCAGCATTTT. Its protein is CSVGEGSNQPQHF.

This clone came up a few times. The chain uses TRBV9 and TRBJ1-2, with D possibly being TRBD1 (5 bases). CDR1 and CDR2 (germline): SGDLS, YYNGEE. Between the trimmed V and J ends, which lost 3 bases and 2 bases, there was a span of 14 bases. CDR3 length: 15 residues. CDR3 amino acids: CASSGRQPINYGYTF. The CDR3 DNA sequence: TGTGCCAGCAGCGGCCGACAGCCTATAAACTATGGCTACACCTTC.

In its sample, this clone was seen a few times. The chain has TRBV6-5 and TRBJ2-7; 7 nucleotides agree with TRBD1. Trimming took 6 bases from V and 5 from J; bases not matched to a gene: 10. The length of the CDR3 is 14 residues. Germline assignment: CDR1 MNHEY and CDR2 SVGAGI. DNA for the CDR3: TGTGCCAGCAGCCTTATAGACAGGGACCACGAGCAGTACTTC. Protein sequence: CASSLIDRDHEQYF.

This clone was detected only a few times. The rearrangement joins TRBV6-1 to TRBJ2-5; D remains unclear. This CDR3 has 10 residues. Germline V gene lookup returns CDR1 MNHNS and CDR2 SASEGT. V lost 4 bases and J lost 10, with 7 bases in between. The CDR3 region has the DNA TGTGCCAGCAGTGCGACGGACCAGTACTTC. Translation: CASSATDQYF.

This clone was detected only a few times. This chain uses TRBV7-3 with TRBJ2-3, with TRBD2 matching 7 bases. The CDR3 spans 18 residues. J lost 0 bases, V lost 1 base, and 10 bases had no gene match. Germline V lookup: CDR1 SGHTA, CDR2 FQGTGA. CDR3 sequence reads: CASSLIGGSHSSTDTQYF. CDR3 sequence (DNA): TGTGCCAGCAGCTTAATCGGCGGGAGCCACTCTAGCACAGATACGCAGTATTTT.

This clone was seen a few times. This chain joins TRBV5-1 and TRBJ2-7; a possible D gene is TRBD2 (6 bases). Germline values: CDR1 SGHRS, CDR2 YFSETQ. CDR3 length equals 15 residues. V lost 4 bases to trimming and J lost 4 bases, with 18 bases between them. CDR3 bases: TGCGCCAGCAGCCGGGGGACTCTAACAATTTACGAGCAGTACTTC. Residues: CASSRGTLTIYEQYF.

In this sample, this clone turned up a few times. The chain uses TRBV19 and TRBJ2-1, with 11 positions matching TRBD1. Germline CDR1 reads LNHDA; CDR2 reads SQIVND (reference sequence). V was pared by 7 bases and J by 3 bases, with 8 bases of the junction left unmatched. The CDR3 covers 16 residues. The CDR3 nucleotides read TGTGCCAGTATCGAAGGGACAGGGGGACTCTACAATGAGCAGTTCTTC. Protein product: CASIEGTGGLYNEQFF.

This clone was observed many times. V usage is TRBV5-4 and J usage is TRBJ2-4, with D hard to call. There are 12 residues in the CDR3. V dropped 0 bases and J dropped 5 bases, with 3 bases sitting between them. Germline CDR1 is SGHNT and CDR2 is YYREEE (reference sequence). Here the CDR3 reads CASSLDQNIQYF. CDR3 nucleotide sequence: TGTGCCAGCAGCTTGGACCAAAACATTCAGTACTTC.